This T cell receptor (beta chain) was sequenced for a study of cytomegalovirus exposure and HLA in healthy donors (dated by TCRdb to about 2017). General notes on the study: In an earlier analysis of roughly 500 of the donors, 276 Gb of sequence data and just under 120 million unique TCR beta sequences from about 180 million T cells were reported. An early release that covered some 640 HLA-typed donors contained approximately 300 gigabases of sequencing data and tens of millions of unique TCR sequences. The genetic ancestry cluster associated with self-reported Caucasian donors included 81% of the roughly 390 genotyped donors. The study aimed to test whether signatures of past pathogen exposure could be identified by cataloging public T cell receptors. The study profiled the T cell repertoires of 550 to 700 subjects by immunosequencing and related them to cytomegalovirus serostatus. A separate validation cohort of roughly 130 different subjects was used in addition to the roughly 670-subject first cohort. The study combined high-throughput TCR immunosequencing, statistical association of individual TCRs with disease status, and machine learning to predict cytomegalovirus infection status. To study patterns of TCR occurrence, a later analysis re-analyzed previously published TCR beta repertoires from more than 550 donors and added high-resolution HLA genotyping. In the later analysis, no new phenotypic data were used to find candidate immune exposures; instead, reliance was placed on TCR beta sequences and their occurrence across donors. To decide whether each TCR beta V gene segment behaved as functional or pseudogenic, an earlier analysis of fewer than 750 of the donors relied on high-throughput TCR beta sequencing. Alongside the repertoire data, information on donor age, sex, ethnicity and CMV serostatus was compiled. A later genetic analysis took genome-wide SNP genotypes for about 55% of the 666 donors and used that subset as a discovery cohort. All discovery cohort repertoires had been generated using a single sequencing platform. HLA typing covered class I and class II loci at four-digit resolution. The number of typed donors differed by locus: about 620-640 for A, B, C, DRB1 and DQB1; about 520 for DQA1; 606 for DPA1; and around 450 for DPB1. Because of strong linkage in the cohort, five DR-DQ haplotypes were treated as single units for association and clustering. Among about 360 genotyped donors of the cohort, an average of roughly 240,000 unique TCR beta nucleotide sequences were sequenced per donor, approximately 20% of them non-productive. General findings and caveats noted by the study authors: Most TCR sequences were seen in very few donors, while some public TCRs were found in many individuals. The classifier was reported to diagnose cytomegalovirus status with high specificity and sensitivity in both the original and validation cohorts. In a later analysis, several top co-occurrence clusters were reported to appear linked to parvovirus B19, influenza, CMV and Epstein-Barr virus. The 87-base-pair reads could not distinguish some IMGT-functional V segments, including TRBV6-2 and TRBV6-3, so those segments were excluded. In the study, 150 to 200 TCR beta chains were listed as associated with cytomegalovirus. According to a later analysis, TCR association rates differed among HLA loci, with DRB1 alleles showing the most associated TCRs and HLA-C alleles showing the fewest. Because some donors lacked HLA typing at each locus, the association tests relied only on the typed subset. A further reported finding was that TCR beta sequences accurately predicted the HLA-A and HLA-B alleles for most subjects in the first cohort. The only immune exposure information available for the cohort was CMV serostatus. Because counts were too low, roughly 17 rarely observed V segments, including chromosome 9 orphons, were left out of the earlier analysis of roughly 600 of the donors. In a later analysis, some 17,000 TCR beta sequences were associated with specific HLA alleles at a false discovery rate of 0.05. Correlated functional status among segregating V segments might reflect linkage disequilibrium, but an unknown experimental factor could not be ruled out. A few of the identified cytomegalovirus-associated TCR beta chains were confirmed in vitro to be specific for cytomegalovirus antigens. In this cohort, only TCR beta chains were sequenced, and detectable features were limited by the absence of alpha or paired-chain data. V-gene and J-gene trimming of TCR beta chains was associated with a missense DCLRE1C variant in a later genetic analysis, and the association was replicated in an independent cohort. A cluster of highly shared sequence variants was judged likely to be a technical artifact of the sequencing pipeline. In an earlier analysis of roughly 500 of the donors, most TCR beta V segments appeared in productive rearrangements about 87% or about 30% of the time, broadly matching IMGT annotations. It was suggested by the authors that the approach could potentially be generalized to other disease states and immunological phenotypes. Strong co-occurrence of HLA alleles, especially DR and DQ, made assigning TCR associations to individual alleles difficult. Sequencing depth was assumed to be roughly uniform across donors in the presence/absence analyses, though that assumption may not hold. In a later genetic analysis, fewer N-insertions in productive TCRs were reported among donors in an Asian-associated ancestry cluster than the approximately 670-donor mean. According to a later analysis, most CMV-associated TCR beta chains appeared to be HLA-restricted, and the HLA associations seemed to be driven largely by CMV exposure. In a later analysis, HLA-associated TCR beta chains showed more clonal expansion and lower generation probabilities than non-associated chains that were equally common.

This clone showed up just a few times. Its antigen is unknown. Per-base qualities were not stored, and no clone one base away is much larger. The library was made by the immunoSEQ multiplex PCR assay. For the multiplex PCR, a mixture combining 60 forward primers for TCR Vbeta segments and 13 reverse primers for TCR Jbeta segments was used. Amplification of the CDR3 region of rearranged TCR beta genes was performed with a multiplex PCR assay on genomic DNA. Amplified TCR beta libraries were sequenced as 87-base-pair reads on the Illumina HiSeq System. The paper's processing steps were these. In a later analysis, some 80 million unique TCR beta chains were counted across the 500 to 850 repertoires, and around 10 million of these chains were shared by at least two donors. Raw reads were error-corrected and collapsed into unique sequences by a nearest-neighbor algorithm in which closely related sequences were merged to remove PCR and sequencing errors. CDR3 sequences were aligned to IMGT reference sequences to assign V, D and J gene segments. For a sequence to be retained, a match of at least six nucleotides to both a V gene segment and a J gene segment was required. Rearrangements were called productive when the CDR3 lacked stop codons and stayed in frame with V and J; all others were non-productive. CDR3 was defined by IMGT convention, running from the second conserved V-encoded cysteine to the conserved J-encoded phenylalanine. The earlier analysis of about 610 of the donors excluded any sequence lacking an unambiguous match to a single V gene segment. An earlier analysis of a few hundred of the donors called V segments functional above 56.7% productive rearrangements and segregating when the between-donor standard deviation exceeded 5%. A statistical classification framework was built for diagnosing cytomegalovirus status from the catalog of TCR beta chain sequences. In a later analysis, V and J genes were assigned by comparing TCR nucleotide sequences against IMGT/GENE-DB human TR gene sequences. In a later analysis, CDR3 sequences and most-parsimonious VDJ recombination scenarios were assigned using the TCRdist pipeline. In a later analysis, each TCR beta chain was defined by its CDR3 amino acid sequence together with its V-gene family, and reads without a unique V-gene family were excluded. To address suspected cross-contamination and a sequencing artifact, a later analysis removed 592 highly shared, low-generation-probability nucleotide sequences. In a later analysis, a clonal expansion index for each public chain was calculated from normalized within-repertoire ranks of inferred template counts. A later analysis computed generation probabilities with a VDJ recombination model fitted to out-of-frame rearrangements, and checked the results against IGoR. In a later analysis, TCR-TCR, TCR-HLA and TCR-CMV co-occurrence was scored with hypergeometric tests, and a repertoire-size bias correction was applied to TCR pairs. False discovery rates were estimated in a later analysis by permuting HLA or CMV assignments 20 times. In a later analysis, co-occurring TCRs were grouped using DBSCAN, with TCRdist sequence similarity added in when clustering inside HLA-allele-positive subsets. Repertoires with fewer than 30,000 or more than 120,000 public chains, plus five repertoires with anomalous nucleotide sharing, were excluded from co-occurrence clustering. TCRdb obtained this table from immuneACCESS and retained in-frame rearrangements with V and J assigned. These tables miss some clones; where compared with another copy, unresolved V genes account for less than half of the shortfall, and the remainder is unexplained. V and J calls and clone size are those listed in that table; D and trimming were worked out from the DNA. The sample profile shows about 120,000 clones; 6.5% to 9.5% of them were found once. The top ten constitute around 6% of the sample.

Inclusive of the bounding cysteine and phenylalanine, the CDR3 is 15 residues long. The entry retains the CDR3 DNA only, 45 bases that are in frame from base 1. According to the germline V gene, CDR1 reads SNHLY and CDR2 reads FYNNEI. V drops 6 bases and J drops 0 bases, leaving 15 bases in between. The cohort consisted of hundreds of healthy bone marrow donors. All cohort members were sampled while nominally healthy, although unrecorded immune exposures were likely present. The donor tested CMV seropositive, placing the donor among the roughly 300 seropositive members of the cohort. Every donor gave a peripheral blood sample, and the peripheral blood mononuclear cells from that sample were used for TCR beta sequencing. Genomic DNA was extracted from the blood cell samples with the Qiagen DNeasy Blood Extraction Kit.

Rearrangement joined TRBV2 to TRBJ2-7, with TRBD2 tentatively as D gene (6 bases match). This TCR was sampled from a woman between 40 and 55 years old in good health and CMV-seropositive. Sequencing was done on a sample of PBMCs. For the CDR3, the sequence is CASSLGTVSSYEQYF. The nucleotide sequence reads as follows: TGTGCCAGCAGCCTCGGGACTGTCAGCTCCTACGAGCAGTACTTC.